This passage covers 10 T cell receptor beta chains from one sample sequenced in a study of blood T cells in healthy people across ages. Together with a sample-barcoded 5' primer, a J-beta primer mix was included in a second PCR lasting about 7 to 11 cycles. One entry per CDR3 protein, called by TCRdb with MiXCR from the 5' RACE reads. There are about 640,000 distinct CDR3 sequences in the sample; roughly 50% occur only once, and over 35% lies in the top ten. The sequenced material came from blood. These receptors all come from a man aged 55 to 70 in good health.

The V call is TRBV20-1, the J call TRBJ2-1, with TRBD2 identical over 12 bases. Germline V lookup: CDR1 DFQATT, CDR2 SNEGSKA (reference sequence). This CDR3 is 14 amino acids long. J gave up 10 bases and V 1 base, and 5 bases lay outside the gene matches. The CDR3 sequence: CSARVLTSGGEQFF. CDR3 DNA sequence: TGCAGTGCTAGAGTTTTGACTAGCGGGGGAGAGCAGTTCTTC.

This clonotype has more than one count but fewer than ten. The rearrangement uses TRBV18 and TRBJ1-4; 10 bases match TRBD1. The germline V gene has CDR1 KGHSH and CDR2 LQKENI. V lost 4 bases, J lost 6 bases, and 2 bases stayed unmatched. The CDR3 consists of 14 residues. CDR3 sequence: CASSRDRGDEKLFF. CDR3 nucleotides: TGTGCCAGCTCACGGGACAGGGGAGATGAAAAACTGTTTTTT.

Worth noting for this clonotype: One end of the junction varies from germline; a read error may be responsible. This chain links TRBV20-1 with TRBJ2-7; possibly TRBD1 for D (6 bases). The J call may be incorrect, as the DNA end agrees better with TRBJ2-5. The CDR3 extends over 13 amino acids. Germline CDR1 is DFQATT and CDR2 is SNEGSKA (reference sequence). The CDR3 spells CSAPGAGQETQYF. The CDR3 DNA reads TGTAGTGCTCCAGGGGCAGGGCAAGAGACCCAGTACTTC.

This clonotype was seen more than once but under ten times. This sequence joins TRBV4-2 and TRBJ1-4, with 10 bases that match TRBD1. V gave up 4 bases and J gave up 4 bases; unmatched junction bases: 12. The length of the CDR3 is 18 residues. Germline V gene data show CDR1 as LGHNA and CDR2 as YNFKEQ. CDR3 protein: CASSRTGQGSSVNEKLFF. The CDR3 DNA reads TGTGCCAGCAGCCGAACGGGACAGGGGAGCTCGGTTAATGAAAAACTGTTTTTT.

This clonotype was recorded a few times. The chain couples TRBV2 to TRBJ2-7; the match to TRBD1 covers 7 bases. V trimming: 9 bases; J trimming: 0 bases; junction bases outside the gene matches: 11. The CDR3 totals 15 residues. Germline CDR1 is SNHLY and CDR2 is FYNNEI. CDR3 amino acids: CASRDGTANSYEQYF. The CDR3 nucleotides are TGTGCCAGTCGAGATGGGACAGCCAACTCCTACGAGCAGTACTTC. The full variable domain, with the rest looked up from reference TRBV2 and TRBJ2-7, is EPEVTQTPSHQVTQMGQEVILRCVPISNHLYFYWYRQILGQKVEFLVSFYNNEISEKSEIFDDQFSVERPDGSNFTLKIRSTKLEDSAMYFCASRDGTANSYEQYFGPGTRLTVT.

V is TRBV29-1 and J is TRBJ2-1; 10 bases are shared with TRBD2. Trimming removed 4 bases from V and 0 bases from J; junction bases left unmatched: 0. This CDR3 contains 14 residues. Germline assignment: CDR1 SQVTM and CDR2 ANQGSEA. This chain's CDR3 is CSVVAGGSYNEQFF. The CDR3 DNA reads TGCAGCGTTGTAGCGGGGGGCTCCTACAATGAGCAGTTCTTC.

A few counts support this clonotype. This chain uses TRBV7-2 with TRBJ2-1; D remains unclear. CDR3 length: 11 residues. Germline CDR1 reads SGHTA; CDR2 reads FQGNSA. Deletions cut 4 bases from V and 12 bases from J, with 10 bases between. The chain's CDR3 is CASSSVEVQFF. CDR3 sequence (DNA): TGTGCCAGCAGCTCGGTCGAGGTGCAGTTCTTC.

This chain links TRBV12-3 or TRBV12-4 with TRBJ1-2; D is possibly TRBD1 (5 bases). Trimming removed 6 bases at V and 8 bases at J, with 34 bases between. The CDR3 length is 19 residues. CDR3 DNA: TGTGCCAGCAGATTACTGTTCGGTAGCCAGGGCACCCTCCCAGGAGGCTACACCTTC. The encoded protein is CASRLLFGSQGTLPGGYTF.

This clonotype was seen a few times. The V call is TRBV6-6, the J call TRBJ1-6; possibly TRBD1 for D (5 bases). This CDR3 comprises 12 residues. CDR1 is MNHNY and CDR2 is SVGAGI in the germline V gene (reference sequence). V was trimmed by 4 bases and J by 13 bases, leaving 11 bases between them. The CDR3: CASSSAGGPLHF. CDR3 DNA: TGTGCCAGCAGTTCCGCCGGGGGGCCCCTCCACTTT.

This clonotype is a singleton in its sample. As DNA, the CDR3 is TGCAGTGCTAGAGTCCGTACAGGGAGCTCCTATAATTCACCCCTCCACTTT. Its protein product is CSARVRTGSSYNSPLHF. The genes are TRBV20-1 and TRBJ1-6; possibly TRBD1 for D (6 bases). The V end lost 1 base, the J end lost 0 bases, and 13 bases lay between the germline ends. CDR3 length: 17 residues. Germline V lookup: CDR1 DFQATT, CDR2 SNEGSKA (reference sequence).